The source of this TCR beta chain is a study of CD8 T cells in ankylosing spondylitis. General study results and limits: Some of the motif variants had earlier been found in reactive arthritis patients' fluid and blood. Significant enrichment of disease-linked clones was reported in matched ankylosing spondylitis synovial fluid. CD8+ by phenotype, disease-linked clones were relatively rare in peripheral blood. For ankylosing spondylitis blood, a TCR beta motif of roughly 8 highly homologous variants appeared characteristic.

CDR1 and CDR2 (germline): DFQATT, SNEGSKA (reference sequence). V was shortened by 7 bases and J by 2 bases, with 12 bases between the two germline ends. There are 13 residues in the CDR3. As concerns this clonotype: What it recognizes is unknown.

Library preparation for TCR beta used quantitative 5'-RACE with molecular barcodes. TCRdb used MiXCR to reprocess the 5' RACE reads, holding one entry per CDR3 protein. In the table there are 750,000 to 850,000 distinct CDR3 sequences, approximately 10% of which are singletons. This chain links TRBV20-1 with TRBJ1-5; no reliable D call. The receptor comes from a male donor with ankylosing spondylitis. The material sequenced was blood, either unsorted or a sorted T cell fraction (not recorded which). The CDR3 loop reads CSVRESGNQPQHF. CDR3 bases: TGCAGTGTCCGTGAGTCAGGCAATCAGCCCCAGCATTTT.